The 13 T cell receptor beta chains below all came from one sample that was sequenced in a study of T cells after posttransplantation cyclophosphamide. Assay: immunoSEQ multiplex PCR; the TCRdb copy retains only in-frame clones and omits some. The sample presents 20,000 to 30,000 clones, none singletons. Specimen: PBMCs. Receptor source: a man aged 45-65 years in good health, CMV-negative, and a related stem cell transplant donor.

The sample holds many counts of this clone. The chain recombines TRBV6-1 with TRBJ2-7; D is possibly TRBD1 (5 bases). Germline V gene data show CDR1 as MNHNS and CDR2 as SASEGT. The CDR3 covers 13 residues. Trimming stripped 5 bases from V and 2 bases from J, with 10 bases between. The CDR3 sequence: CASSQGSAYEQYF. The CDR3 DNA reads TGTGCCAGCAGTCAGGGTTCGGCCTACGAGCAGTACTTC.

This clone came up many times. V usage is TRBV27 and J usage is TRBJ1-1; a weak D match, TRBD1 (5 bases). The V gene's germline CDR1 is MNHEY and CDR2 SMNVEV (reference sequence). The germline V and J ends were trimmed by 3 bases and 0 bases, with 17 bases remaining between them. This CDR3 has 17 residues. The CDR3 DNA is TGTGCCAGCAGTTTCCAGGGAACCTCCCCCCTGAACACTGAAGCTTTCTTT. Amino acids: CASSFQGTSPLNTEAFF.

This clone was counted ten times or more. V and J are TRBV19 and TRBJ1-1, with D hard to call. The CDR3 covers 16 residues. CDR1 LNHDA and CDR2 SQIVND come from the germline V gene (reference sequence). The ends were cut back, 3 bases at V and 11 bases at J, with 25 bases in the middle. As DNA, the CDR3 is TGTGCCAGTAGTATTCGGAGCGACGGGTCGCCGGGGAAGGCTTTCTTT. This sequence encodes CASSIRSDGSPGKAFF.

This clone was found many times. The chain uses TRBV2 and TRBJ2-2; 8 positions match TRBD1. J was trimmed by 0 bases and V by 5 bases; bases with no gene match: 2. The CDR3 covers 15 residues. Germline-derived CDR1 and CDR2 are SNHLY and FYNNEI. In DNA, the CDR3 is TGTGCCAGCAGTTTGGGACAGGCGAACACCGGGGAGCTGTTTTTT. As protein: CASSLGQANTGELFF.

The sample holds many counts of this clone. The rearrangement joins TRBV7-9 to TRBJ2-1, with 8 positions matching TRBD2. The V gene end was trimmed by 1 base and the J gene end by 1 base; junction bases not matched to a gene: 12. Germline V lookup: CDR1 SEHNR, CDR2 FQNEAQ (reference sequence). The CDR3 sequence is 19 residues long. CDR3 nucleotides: TGTGCCAGCAGCTTAGACCCCTCGACTAGCGCTTTATCCTACAATGAGCAGTTCTTC. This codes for CASSLDPSTSALSYNEQFF.

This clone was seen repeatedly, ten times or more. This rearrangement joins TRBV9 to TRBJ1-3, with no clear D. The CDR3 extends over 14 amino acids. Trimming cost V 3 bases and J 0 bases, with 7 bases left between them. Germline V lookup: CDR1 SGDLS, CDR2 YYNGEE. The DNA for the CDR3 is TGTGCCAGCAGCGCCAGTTTCTCTGGAAACACCATATATTTT. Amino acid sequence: CASSASFSGNTIYF.

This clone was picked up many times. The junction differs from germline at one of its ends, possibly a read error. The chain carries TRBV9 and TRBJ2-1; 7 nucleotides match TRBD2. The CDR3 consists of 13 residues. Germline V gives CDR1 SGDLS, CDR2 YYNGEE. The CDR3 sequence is CASSLGKRSGWVF. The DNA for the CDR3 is TGTGCCAGCAGCTTGGGCAAGCGTAGCGGGTGGGTCTTC. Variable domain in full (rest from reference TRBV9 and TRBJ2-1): DSGVTQTPKHLITATGQRVTLRCSPRSGDLSVYWYQQSLDQGLQFLIQYYNGEERAKGNILERFSAQQFPDLHSELNLSSLELGDSALYFCASSLGKRSGWVFGPGTRLTVL.

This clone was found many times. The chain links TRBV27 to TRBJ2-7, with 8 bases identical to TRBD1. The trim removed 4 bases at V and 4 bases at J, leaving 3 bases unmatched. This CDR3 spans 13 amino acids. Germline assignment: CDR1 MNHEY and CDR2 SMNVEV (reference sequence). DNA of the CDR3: TGTGCCAGCAGTTGGGACAGGAAATACGAGCAGTACTTC. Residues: CASSWDRKYEQYF.

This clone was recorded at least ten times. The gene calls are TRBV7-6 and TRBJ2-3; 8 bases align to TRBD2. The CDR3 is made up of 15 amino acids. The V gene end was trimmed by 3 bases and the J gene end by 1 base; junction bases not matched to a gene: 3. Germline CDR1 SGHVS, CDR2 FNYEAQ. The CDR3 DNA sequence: TGTGCCAGCAGCTTTCTCGGGGGGGGCACAGATACGCAGTATTTT. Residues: CASSFLGGGTDTQYF.

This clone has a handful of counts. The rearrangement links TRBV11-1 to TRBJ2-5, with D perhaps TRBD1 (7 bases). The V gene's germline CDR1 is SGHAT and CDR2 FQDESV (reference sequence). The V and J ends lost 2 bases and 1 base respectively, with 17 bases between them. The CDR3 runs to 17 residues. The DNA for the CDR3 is TGTGCCAGCAGCTTATCAGGGGGACGCGGGACCCAAGAGACCCAGTACTTC. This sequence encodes CASSLSGGRGTQETQYF.

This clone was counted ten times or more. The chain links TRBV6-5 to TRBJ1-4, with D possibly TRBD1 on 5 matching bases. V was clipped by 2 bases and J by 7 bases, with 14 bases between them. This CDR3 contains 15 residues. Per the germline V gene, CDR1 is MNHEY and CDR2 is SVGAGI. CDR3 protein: CASSYRQGRVEKLFF. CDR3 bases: TGTGCCAGCAGTTACCGCCAGGGAAGGGTTGAAAAACTGTTTTTT.

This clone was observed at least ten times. CDR3 in DNA: TGTGCCAGCAGCGTTACAGGGGGCTCCTACGAGCAGTACTTC. This translates into CASSVTGGSYEQYF. This chain joins TRBV9 and TRBJ2-7, with 8 bases identical to TRBD1. This CDR3 is built from 14 residues. The germline CDR1 and CDR2 sequences are SGDLS and YYNGEE. V was clipped by 2 bases and J by 0 bases; unmatched bases: 1.

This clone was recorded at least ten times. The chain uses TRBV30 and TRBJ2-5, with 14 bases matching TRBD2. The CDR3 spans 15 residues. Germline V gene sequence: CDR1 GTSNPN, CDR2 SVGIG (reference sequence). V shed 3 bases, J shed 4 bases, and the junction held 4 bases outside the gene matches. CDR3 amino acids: CAWSVGLAGGETQYF. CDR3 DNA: TGTGCCTGGAGCGTAGGACTAGCGGGAGGAGAGACCCAGTACTTC.